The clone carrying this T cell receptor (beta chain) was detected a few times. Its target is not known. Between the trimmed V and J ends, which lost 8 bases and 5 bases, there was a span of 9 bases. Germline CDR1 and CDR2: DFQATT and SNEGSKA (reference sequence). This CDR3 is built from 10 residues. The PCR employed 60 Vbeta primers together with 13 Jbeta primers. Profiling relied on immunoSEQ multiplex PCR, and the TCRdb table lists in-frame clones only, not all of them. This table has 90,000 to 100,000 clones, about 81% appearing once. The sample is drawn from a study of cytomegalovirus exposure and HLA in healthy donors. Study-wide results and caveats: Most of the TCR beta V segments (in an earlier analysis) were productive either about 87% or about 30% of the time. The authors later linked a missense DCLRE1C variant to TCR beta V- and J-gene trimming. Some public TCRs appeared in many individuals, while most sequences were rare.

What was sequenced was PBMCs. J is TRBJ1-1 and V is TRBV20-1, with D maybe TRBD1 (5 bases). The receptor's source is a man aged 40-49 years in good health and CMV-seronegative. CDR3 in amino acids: CSPGGTEAFF. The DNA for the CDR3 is TGCAGTCCCGGGGGGACTGAAGCTTTCTTT.